This entry lists 12 T cell receptor beta chains sequenced from one sample in a study of early T cells in non-severe SARS-CoV-2 infection. TCRdb itself ran the 5' RACE reads through MiXCR, one entry per CDR3 protein. This sample has some 36,000 distinct CDR3 sequences, with about 6.8% found just once. Source: whole blood, taken at baseline. These receptors were taken from an adult who was a healthcare worker with PCR-confirmed SARS-CoV-2 infection or an uninfected control (not recorded which).

Only a few counts were recorded for this clonotype. The V and J genes are TRBV28 and TRBJ2-7; 7 bases align to TRBD2. The V segment lost 6 bases and the J segment 6 bases; nucleotides outside the gene matches: 8. CDR3 length: 13 amino acids. The germline gives CDR1 MDHEN, CDR2 SYDVKM. CDR3 protein: CASRHLGRGEQYF. In DNA, the CDR3 is TGTGCCAGCAGACACCTGGGGAGGGGCGAGCAGTACTTC.

This clonotype has a handful of counts. The chain recombines TRBV29-1 with TRBJ2-7; D unclear. The germline gives CDR1 SQVTM, CDR2 ANQGSEA. There are 11 residues in the CDR3. Trimming shortened V by 4 bases and J by 2 bases, and 6 bases separated the two germline ends. The CDR3: CSVANTYEQYF. The CDR3 DNA is TGCAGCGTTGCTAATACCTACGAGCAGTACTTC.

This clonotype was seen a few times. V is TRBV30 and J is TRBJ2-7; D unresolved. This CDR3 contains 11 residues. Germline lookup yields CDR1 GTSNPN and CDR2 SVGIG (reference sequence). V was shortened by 2 bases and J by 5 bases, with 7 bases between the two germline ends. CDR3: CAWSLAHEQYF. CDR3 in DNA: TGTGCCTGGAGTCTCGCCCACGAGCAGTACTTC.

DNA for the CDR3: TGTGCCAGCACCACGGCGGGGTTGAACACTGAAGCTTTCTTT. Protein product: CASTTAGLNTEAFF. The chain combines TRBV28 with TRBJ1-1, with D uncertain. This CDR3 spans 14 amino acids. The ends were cut back, 7 bases at V and 0 bases at J, with 12 bases in the middle. Germline assignment: CDR1 MDHEN and CDR2 SYDVKM.

In its sample, this clonotype was seen many times. V is TRBV18 and J is TRBJ2-5; D is unresolved. Germline assignment: CDR1 KGHSH and CDR2 LQKENI. The CDR3 length is 14 residues. The V gene lost 6 bases and the J gene lost 5 bases, with 16 bases spanning the gap. Written as DNA, the CDR3 is TGTGCCAGCTCCTCTGACCCAATAGGGGAGACCCAGTACTTC. Residues: CASSSDPIGETQYF.

This clonotype showed up many times. The rearrangement links TRBV30 to TRBJ2-3, with 8 nucleotides matching TRBD2. V gave up 4 bases and J gave up 6 bases; unmatched junction bases: 15. This CDR3 is 16 amino acids long. The V gene's germline CDR1 is GTSNPN and CDR2 SVGIG (reference sequence). CDR3 sequence reads: CAWTQLGAGVRDTQYF. CDR3 bases: TGTGCCTGGACCCAGTTGGGAGCGGGAGTTCGGGATACGCAGTATTTT.

This clonotype was observed at least ten times. The CDR3 loop reads CASSQGPSGNTGELFF. The CDR3 DNA reads TGTGCCAGCAGCCAAGGCCCTAGCGGGAACACCGGGGAGCTGTTTTTT. The chain couples TRBV3-1 to TRBJ2-2, with 7 positions matching TRBD2. The CDR3 spans 16 residues. V gave up 1 base and J gave up 1 base; unmatched junction bases: 3. Germline values: CDR1 LGHDT, CDR2 YNNKEL (reference sequence).

The V and J genes are TRBV4-3 and TRBJ2-2, with TRBD2 identical over 8 bases. After removal of 1 base from V and 4 bases from J, the junction contained 8 bases not matched to a gene. CDR1 LGHNA and CDR2 YSLEER come from the germline V gene. This CDR3 is 17 amino acids long. This chain's CDR3 is CASSQAPGGTGTGELFF. The DNA for the CDR3 is TGCGCCAGCAGCCAAGCACCGGGAGGGACGGGCACCGGGGAGCTGTTTTTT.

This clonotype was found many times. The rearrangement joins TRBV14 to TRBJ2-3; 10 positions match TRBD1. Germline V CDR1 and CDR2: SGHDN, FVKESK. After removal of 4 bases from V and 6 bases from J, the junction contained 10 bases not matched to a gene. This CDR3 contains 16 residues. The DNA of the CDR3 is TGTGCCAGCAGCCGGTGGACAGGGGGTAGTAGTGATACGCAGTATTTT. Protein product: CASSRWTGGSSDTQYF.

Remarks on this clonotype: The junction departs from germline at one end; a sequencing error may be responsible. This chain joins TRBV7-7 and TRBJ2-3; D tentatively reads TRBD1 or TRBD2 (6 bases each). The CDR3 is 16 residues long. CDR1 and CDR2 (germline): SSHAT, FNYEAQ (reference sequence). Here the CDR3 reads CASSLSGGADTDTQYF. The DNA of the CDR3 is TGTGCTAGCAGCTTATCCGGGGGCGCGGACACAGATACGCAGTATTTT.

This clonotype has more than one count but fewer than ten. This chain joins TRBV6-2 or TRBV6-3 and TRBJ1-6; D is perhaps TRBD1 (6 bases). There are 16 residues in the CDR3. Germline loops: CDR1 MNHEY, CDR2 SVGEGT. V shed 4 bases and J shed 8 bases, with 18 bases lying between them. The CDR3 coding sequence is TGTGCCAGCAGTTCCCTAGCGCAGGGGACTGATTCACCCCTCCACTTT. The encoded protein is CASSSLAQGTDSPLHF.

As concerns this clonotype: Relative to the germline gene, one junction end is altered; a read error may explain this. V usage is TRBV30 and J usage is TRBJ2-5, with TRBD2 identical over 10 bases. The germline CDR1 and CDR2 sequences are GTSNPN and SVGIG (reference sequence). The CDR3 totals 12 residues. CDR3 in DNA: TGTGTCTGGACTAGCGGAGGAGAGACCCAGTACTTC. This translates into CVWTSGGETQYF.